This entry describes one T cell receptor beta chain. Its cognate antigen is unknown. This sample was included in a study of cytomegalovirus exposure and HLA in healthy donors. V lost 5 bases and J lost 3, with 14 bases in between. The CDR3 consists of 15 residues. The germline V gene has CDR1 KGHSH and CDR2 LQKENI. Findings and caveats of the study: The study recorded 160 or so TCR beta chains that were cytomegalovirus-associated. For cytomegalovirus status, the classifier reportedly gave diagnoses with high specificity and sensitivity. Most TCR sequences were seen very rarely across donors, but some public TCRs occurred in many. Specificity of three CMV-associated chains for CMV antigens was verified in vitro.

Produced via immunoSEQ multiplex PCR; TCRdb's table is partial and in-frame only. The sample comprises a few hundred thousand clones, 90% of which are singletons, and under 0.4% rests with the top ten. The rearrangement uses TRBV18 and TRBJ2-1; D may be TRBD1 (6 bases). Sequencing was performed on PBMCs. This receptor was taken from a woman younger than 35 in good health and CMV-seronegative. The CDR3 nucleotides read TGTGCCAGCTCATCCACGGACAGTTTCTACAATGAGCAGTTCTTC. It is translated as CASSSTDSFYNEQFF. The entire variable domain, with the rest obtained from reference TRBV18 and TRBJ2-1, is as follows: NAGVMQNPRHLVRRRGQEARLRCSPMKGHSHVYWYRQLPEEGLKFMVYLQKENIIDESGMPKERFSAEFPKEGPSILRIQQVVRGDSAAYFCASSSTDSFYNEQFFGPGTRLTVL.